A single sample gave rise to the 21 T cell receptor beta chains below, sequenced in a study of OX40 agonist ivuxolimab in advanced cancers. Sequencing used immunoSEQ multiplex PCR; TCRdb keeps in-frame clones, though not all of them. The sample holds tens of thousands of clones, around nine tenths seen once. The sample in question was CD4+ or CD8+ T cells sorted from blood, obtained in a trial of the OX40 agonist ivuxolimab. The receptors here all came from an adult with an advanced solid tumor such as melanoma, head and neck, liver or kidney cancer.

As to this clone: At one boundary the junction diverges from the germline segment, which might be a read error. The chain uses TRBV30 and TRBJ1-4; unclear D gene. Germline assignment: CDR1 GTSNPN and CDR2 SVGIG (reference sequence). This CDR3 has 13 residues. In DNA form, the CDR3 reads TGTGCCCGGAGGTCAGCAGGAGAAGAAAAACTGTTTTTT. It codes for CARRSAGEEKLFF.

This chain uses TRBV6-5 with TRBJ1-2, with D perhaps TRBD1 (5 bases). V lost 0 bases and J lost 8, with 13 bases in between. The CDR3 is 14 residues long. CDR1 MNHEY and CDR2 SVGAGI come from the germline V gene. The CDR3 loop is CASSYSGRAGGYTF. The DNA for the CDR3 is TGTGCCAGCAGTTACTCCGGCAGGGCGGGGGGCTACACCTTC.

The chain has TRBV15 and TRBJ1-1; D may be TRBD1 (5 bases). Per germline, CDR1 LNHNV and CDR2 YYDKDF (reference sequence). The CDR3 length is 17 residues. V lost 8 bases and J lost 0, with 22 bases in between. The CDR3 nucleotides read TGTGCCACCCAGGCCACGCTCACAGGTCGGATGAACACTGAAGCTTTCTTT. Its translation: CATQATLTGRMNTEAFF.

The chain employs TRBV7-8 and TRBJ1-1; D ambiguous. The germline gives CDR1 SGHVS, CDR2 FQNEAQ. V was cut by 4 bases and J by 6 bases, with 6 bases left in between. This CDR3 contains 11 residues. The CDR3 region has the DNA TGTGCCAGCAGCTCCGGACCTGAAGCTTTCTTT. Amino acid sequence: CASSSGPEAFF.

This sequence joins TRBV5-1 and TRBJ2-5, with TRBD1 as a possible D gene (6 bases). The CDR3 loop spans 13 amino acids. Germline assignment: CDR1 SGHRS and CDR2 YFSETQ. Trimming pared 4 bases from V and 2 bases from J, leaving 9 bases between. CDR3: CASSRQEQETQYF. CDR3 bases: TGCGCCAGCAGCCGACAGGAGCAAGAGACCCAGTACTTC.

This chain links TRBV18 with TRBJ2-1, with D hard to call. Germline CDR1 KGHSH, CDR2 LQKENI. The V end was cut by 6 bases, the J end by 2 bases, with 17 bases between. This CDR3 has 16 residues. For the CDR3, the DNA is TGTGCCAGCTCCCAAGGGCCAGGCATGACCTACAATGAGCAGTTCTTC. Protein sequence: CASSQGPGMTYNEQFF.

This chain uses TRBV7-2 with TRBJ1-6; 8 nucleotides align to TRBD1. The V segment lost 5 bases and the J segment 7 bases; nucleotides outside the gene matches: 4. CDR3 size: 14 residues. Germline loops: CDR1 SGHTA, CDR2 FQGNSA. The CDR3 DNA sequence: TGTGCCAGCAGCAAGGGGGACAGGAATTCACCCCTCCACTTT. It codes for CASSKGDRNSPLHF.

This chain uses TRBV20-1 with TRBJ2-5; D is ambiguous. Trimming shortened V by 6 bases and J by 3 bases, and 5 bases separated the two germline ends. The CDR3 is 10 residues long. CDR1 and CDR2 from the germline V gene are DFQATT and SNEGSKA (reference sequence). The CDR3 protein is CSAREETQYF. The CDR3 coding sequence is TGCAGTGCGCGCGAAGAGACCCAGTACTTC.

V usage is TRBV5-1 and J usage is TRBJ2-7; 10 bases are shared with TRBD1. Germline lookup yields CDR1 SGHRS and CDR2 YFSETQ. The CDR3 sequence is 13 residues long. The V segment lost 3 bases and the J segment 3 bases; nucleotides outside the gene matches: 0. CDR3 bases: TGCGCCAGCAGCTGGACAGGGGGCTACGAGCAGTACTTC. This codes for CASSWTGGYEQYF.

The CDR3 nucleotides read TGCGCCAGCAGCTTGGGTGGGGGGCAAGAAACAGATACGCAGTATTTT. Amino acids: CASSLGGGQETDTQYF. This rearrangement joins TRBV5-1 to TRBJ2-3; TRBD1 or TRBD2 may be the D gene (6 bases each). Germline CDR1 is SGHRS and CDR2 is YFSETQ. Trimming pared 0 bases from V and 3 bases from J, leaving 14 bases between. The CDR3 is made up of 16 amino acids.

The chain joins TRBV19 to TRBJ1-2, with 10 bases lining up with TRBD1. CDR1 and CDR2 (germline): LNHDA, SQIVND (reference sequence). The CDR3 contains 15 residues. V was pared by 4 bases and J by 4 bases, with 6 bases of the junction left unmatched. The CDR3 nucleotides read TGTGCCAGTAGTACGTGGGACAGGGGCTTCTATGGCTACACCTTC. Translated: CASSTWDRGFYGYTF.

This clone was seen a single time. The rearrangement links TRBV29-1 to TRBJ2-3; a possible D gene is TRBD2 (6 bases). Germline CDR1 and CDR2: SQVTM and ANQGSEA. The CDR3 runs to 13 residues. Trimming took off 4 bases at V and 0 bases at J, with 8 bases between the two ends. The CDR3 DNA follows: TGCAGCGTTGCGGGAGTTAGCACAGATACGCAGTATTTT. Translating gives CSVAGVSTDTQYF.

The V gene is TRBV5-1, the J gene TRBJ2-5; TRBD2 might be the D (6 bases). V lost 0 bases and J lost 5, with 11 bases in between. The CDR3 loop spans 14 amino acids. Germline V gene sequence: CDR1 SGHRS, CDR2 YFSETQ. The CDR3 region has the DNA TGCGCCAGCAGCTTGGCGCGGGGTACGGAGACCCAGTACTTC. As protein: CASSLARGTETQYF.

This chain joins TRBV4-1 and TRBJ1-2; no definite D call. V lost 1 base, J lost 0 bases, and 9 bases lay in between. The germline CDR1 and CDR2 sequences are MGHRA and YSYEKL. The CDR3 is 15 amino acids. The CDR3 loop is CASSQALLPNYGYTF. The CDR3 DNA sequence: TGCGCCAGCAGCCAAGCCCTCTTGCCTAACTATGGCTACACCTTC.

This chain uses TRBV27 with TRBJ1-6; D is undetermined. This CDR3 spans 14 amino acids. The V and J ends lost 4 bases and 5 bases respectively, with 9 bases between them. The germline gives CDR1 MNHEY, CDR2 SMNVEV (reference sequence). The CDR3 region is CASSYSGHNSPLHF. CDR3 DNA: TGTGCCAGCAGTTACAGCGGACATAATTCACCCCTCCACTTT.

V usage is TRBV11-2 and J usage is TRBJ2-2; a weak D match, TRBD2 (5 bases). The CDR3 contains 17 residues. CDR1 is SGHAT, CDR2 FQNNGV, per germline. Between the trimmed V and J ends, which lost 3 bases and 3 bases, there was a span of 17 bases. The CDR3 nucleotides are TGTGCCAGCAGCTTCGGAGAGGGTTTCGTTTACACCGGGGAGCTGTTTTTT. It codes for CASSFGEGFVYTGELFF.

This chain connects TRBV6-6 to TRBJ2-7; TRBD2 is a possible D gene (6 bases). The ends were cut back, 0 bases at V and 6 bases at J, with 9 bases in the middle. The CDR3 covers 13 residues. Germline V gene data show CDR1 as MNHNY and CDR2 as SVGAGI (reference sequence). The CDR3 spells CASSYSLAGEQYF. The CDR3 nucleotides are TGTGCCAGCAGTTACTCACTAGCTGGCGAGCAGTACTTC.

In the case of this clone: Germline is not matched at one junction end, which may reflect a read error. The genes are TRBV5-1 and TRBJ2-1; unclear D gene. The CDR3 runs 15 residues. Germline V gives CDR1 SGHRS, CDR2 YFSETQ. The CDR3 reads CASSLGPTSHNEQFF. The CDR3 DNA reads TGCGCCAGCAGCTTGGGTCCGACCTCCCACAATGAGCAGTTCTTC.

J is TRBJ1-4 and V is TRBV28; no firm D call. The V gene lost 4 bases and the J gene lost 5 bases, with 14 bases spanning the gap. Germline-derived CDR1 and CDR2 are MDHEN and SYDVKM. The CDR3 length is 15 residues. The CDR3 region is CASSSGGRGNEKLFF. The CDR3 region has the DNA TGTGCCAGCAGTTCAGGAGGGAGAGGAAATGAAAAACTGTTTTTT.

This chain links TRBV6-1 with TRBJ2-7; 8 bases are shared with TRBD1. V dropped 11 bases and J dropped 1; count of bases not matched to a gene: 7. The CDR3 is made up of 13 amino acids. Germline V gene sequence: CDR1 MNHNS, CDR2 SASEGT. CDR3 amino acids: CASRDRPSYEQYF. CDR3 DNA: TGTGCCTCCCGGGACAGGCCATCCTACGAGCAGTACTTC.

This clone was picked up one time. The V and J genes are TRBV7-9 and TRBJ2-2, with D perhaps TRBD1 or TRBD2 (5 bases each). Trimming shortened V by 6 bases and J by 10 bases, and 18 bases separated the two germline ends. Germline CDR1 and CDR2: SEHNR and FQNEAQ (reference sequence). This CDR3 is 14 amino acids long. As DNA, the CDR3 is TGTGCCAGCAGTTTTTCGGGACCACCGTCGGAGCTGTTTTTT. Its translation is CASSFSGPPSELFF.